The rows below give T cell receptor beta chains drawn from one sample of a study of Graves' ophthalmopathy and Graves' hyperthyroidism. TCRdb used MiXCR to reprocess the multiplex PCR reads, holding one entry per CDR3 protein. The repertoire consists of about 1.1 million distinct CDR3 sequences, with less than 45% occurring once and the leading ten covering around 10%. The sequencing input was peripheral blood or thyroid tissue (not recorded which). Receptors were obtained from an adult man with Graves' hyperthyroidism. The CDR3 runs from the conserved cysteine through the conserved F or W. The order of the fields is D gene, CDR3 length, J gene, clone size, V gene, CDR3 DNA, CDR3 protein. D genes are given only for firm matches. Some rows have no size entry. The others give once, few or many, or a class for an expanded clone.

TRBD1 | 15 | TRBJ2-5 | . | TRBV7-2 | TGTGCCAGCAGCTTAGCCCGGGGACAGATGGAGACCCAGTACTTC | CASSLARGQMETQYF
. | 15 | TRBJ1-5 | many | TRBV7-9 | TGTGCCAGCAGTTTGGACGGCGCTCTTAGTCAGCCCCAGCATTTT | CASSLDGALSQPQHF
. | 14 | TRBJ1-1 | . | TRBV4-1 | TGCGCCAGCAGCCCCGTACCTCAGAACACTGAAGCTTTCTTT | CASSPVPQNTEAFF
. | 14 | TRBJ2-1 | . | TRBV10-3 | TGTGCCATCAGTGAGCCTACAGGATCAAGGGAGCAGTTCTTC | CAISEPTGSREQFF
. | 14 | TRBJ2-5 | . | TRBV7-8 | TGTGCCAGCAGGTCTGAAGGTCTTGGGGAGACCCAGTACTTC | CASRSEGLGETQYF
. | 16 | TRBJ2-2 | many | TRBV15 | TGTGCCACCAGCAGAGCGCTTCCCAGCGTCGGCGGGGAGCTGTTTTTT | CATSRALPSVGGELFF
TRBD2 | 16 | TRBJ2-1 | . | TRBV5-1 | TGCGCCAGCAGCTTGGTTGGCGGGGGGACGGGCAATGAGCAGTTCTTC | CASSLVGGGTGNEQFF
. | 15 | TRBJ1-6 | . | TRBV20-1 | TGCAGTGCACGAGACGAAGGATTTGGGGATTCACCCCTCCACTTT | CSARDEGFGDSPLHF
. | 14 | TRBJ2-7 | . | TRBV27 | TGTGCCAGCAGTTTATCTGCCACAGTCTACGAGCAGTACTTC | CASSLSATVYEQYF
. | 15 | TRBJ1-4 | few | TRBV12-3/TRBV12-4 | TGTGCCAGCAGTTCAAACACGGGAGTAAATGAAAAACTGTTTTTT | CASSSNTGVNEKLFF
. | 13 | TRBJ2-7 | few | TRBV11-2 | TGTGCCAGCAGAGGCTTGAACAGCTACGAGCAGTACTTC | CASRGLNSYEQYF
TRBD1 | 18 | TRBJ2-7 | few | TRBV4-1 | TGCGCCAGCAGCCTAGAAAGTCTGAGGGAGACAGGGACCGACGAGCAGTACTTC | CASSLESLRETGTDEQYF
TRBD1 | 17 | TRBJ2-7 | . | TRBV10-3 | TGTGCCAGCAGTTACTCGACCCAGGGGGCCAGCTCCTACGAGCAGTACTTC | CASSYSTQGASSYEQYF
. | 12 | TRBJ2-7 | many | TRBV7-9 | TGTGCCAGCAGCTTAGCAGACTACGAGCAGTACTTC | CASSLADYEQYF
TRBD1 | 13 | TRBJ1-5 | once | TRBV24-1 | TGTGCCACCGCCAACAGGGGGCTAGAGACCCAGCATTTT | CATANRGLETQHF